This entry lists 16 T cell receptor beta chains sequenced from one sample in a study of a mutant IDH1 vaccine in newly diagnosed glioma. Their antigens remain unidentified. The data were produced by immunoSEQ multiplex PCR, yet TCRdb's version contains in-frame clones alone and is incomplete. The sample holds more than 35,000 clones, roughly 82% seen once. The time point here: week 47, end of study. The investigators gave 300 ug of mutant IDH1 20-mer peptide in each vaccine dose, together with topical imiquimod. Here the sequenced sample was PBMCs, taken from a glioma patient whose treatment included an IDH1 peptide vaccine. Receptors were obtained from a man between 35 and 55 years old with glioma.

This clone has only a few counts. This chain joins TRBV19 and TRBJ2-2; weak D call: TRBD2 (5 bases). The CDR3 is 13 residues long. V lost 3 bases to trimming and J lost 6 bases, with 8 bases between them. Germline CDR1 and CDR2: LNHDA and SQIVND (reference sequence). CDR3 sequence reads: CASSMDWSGELFF. The CDR3 DNA follows: TGTGCCAGTAGTATGGACTGGTCCGGGGAGCTGTTTTTT.

The chain employs TRBV7-7 and TRBJ2-1; TRBD2 aligns across 11 bases. V dropped 5 bases and J dropped 9; count of bases not matched to a gene: 6. CDR3 length equals 14 residues. Germline V lookup: CDR1 SSHAT, CDR2 FNYEAQ (reference sequence). The CDR3 bases are TGTGCCAGCAGCCTTAGCGGGAGGGCCTTTGAGCAGTTCTTC. Residues: CASSLSGRAFEQFF.

In this sample, this clone turned up a few times. The V call is TRBV6-5, the J call TRBJ1-5; D unclear. CDR1 MNHEY and CDR2 SVGAGI come from the germline V gene. CDR3 length equals 13 residues. Deletions cut 2 bases from V and 4 bases from J, with 6 bases between. This CDR3 reads CASSYERNQPQHF. The CDR3 nucleotides are TGTGCCAGCAGTTACGAGAGAAATCAGCCCCAGCATTTT.

V and J are TRBV13 and TRBJ2-7; 10 nucleotides line up with TRBD2. The CDR3 sequence is 14 residues long. Germline CDR1 and CDR2: PRHDT and FYEKMQ (reference sequence). V was clipped by 8 bases and J by 2 bases; unmatched bases: 6. The CDR3 coding sequence is TGTGCCAGCGCAACGGGACTAGCGCCCTACGAGCAGTACGTC. Residues: CASATGLAPYEQYV.

The chain has TRBV12-5 and TRBJ2-3; possible D gene TRBD1, 5 bases. V was pared by 7 bases and J by 6 bases, with 17 bases between. This CDR3 is built from 14 residues. Germline V gene lookup returns CDR1 LGHNT and CDR2 FRNRAP. CDR3 residues: CASAWGEAGDTQYF. The CDR3 DNA reads as TGTGCTAGTGCCTGGGGCGAAGCTGGGGATACGCAGTATTTT. The whole variable domain, remainder taken from reference TRBV12-5 and TRBJ2-3, is DARVTQTPRHKVTEMGQEVTMRCQPILGHNTVFWYRQTMMQGLELLAYFRNRAPLDDSGMPKDRFSAEMPDATLATLKIQPSEPRDSAVYFCASAWGEAGDTQYFGPGTRLTVL.

This chain links TRBV28 with TRBJ2-3, with D possibly called TRBD1 or TRBD2 (5 bases each). Looked up from germline, CDR1 is MDHEN and CDR2 is SYDVKM. V was shortened by 8 bases and J by 8 bases, with 20 bases between the two germline ends. The CDR3 has 14 residues. This CDR3 is CASDGALGGSTQYF. As DNA, the CDR3 is TGTGCCAGCGACGGGGCCCTGGGTGGGAGTACGCAGTATTTT. Together with reference TRBV28 and TRBJ2-3, the CDR3 gives the full variable domain: DVKVTQSSRYLVKRTGEKVFLECVQDMDHENMFWYRQDPGLGLRLIYFSYDVKMKEKGDIPEGYSVSREKKERFSLILESASTNQTSMYLCASDGALGGSTQYFGPGTRLTVL.

The chain joins TRBV2 to TRBJ2-1; TRBD1 agrees at 7 bases. V shed 11 bases and J 5 bases; nucleotides not matched to a gene: 9. CDR3 size: 13 residues. Germline-derived CDR1 and CDR2 are SNHLY and FYNNEI. The CDR3 protein is CAGQQGLNNEQFF. DNA of the CDR3: TGTGCCGGCCAACAGGGGTTAAACAATGAGCAGTTCTTC.

The rearrangement joins TRBV19 to TRBJ2-3; D perhaps matches TRBD2 (5 bases). Trimming took off 11 bases at V and 0 bases at J, with 15 bases between the two ends. The CDR3 is made up of 14 amino acids. In germline, CDR1 is LNHDA, CDR2 SQIVND (reference sequence). CDR3 loop: CAAGRRGSTDTQYF. The CDR3 bases are TGTGCCGCAGGAAGGCGCGGGAGCACAGATACGCAGTATTTT.

The chain has TRBV11-3 and TRBJ2-5; TRBD1 matches 8 bases. V shed 0 bases and J 4 bases; nucleotides not matched to a gene: 4. The CDR3 covers 15 residues. Germline CDR1 reads SGHNT; CDR2 reads YENEEA. The CDR3 nucleotides are TGTGCCAGCAGCTTAGAGGGACAGGTAGTAGAGACCCAGTACTTC. It codes for CASSLEGQVVETQYF.

The chain employs TRBV18 and TRBJ1-4, with 7 positions matching TRBD1. The V gene end was trimmed by 2 bases and the J gene end by 8 bases; junction bases not matched to a gene: 5. CDR3 length: 14 amino acids. Germline V CDR1 and CDR2: KGHSH, LQKENI. CDR3 sequence: CASSPSGGGEKLFF. CDR3 DNA: TGTGCCAGCTCACCATCAGGGGGTGGCGAAAAACTGTTTTTT.

This chain uses TRBV7-6 with TRBJ2-1; D remains ambiguous. Germline V gene lookup returns CDR1 SGHVS and CDR2 FNYEAQ. V was clipped by 2 bases and J by 6 bases, with 5 bases between them. The CDR3 contains 12 residues. The CDR3 spells CASSLSVNEQFF. CDR3 nucleotides: TGTGCCAGCAGCTTAAGCGTCAATGAGCAGTTCTTC. Complete variable domain (other parts from reference TRBV7-6 and TRBJ2-1): GAGVSQSPRYKVTKRGQDVALRCDPISGHVSLYWYRQALGQGPEFLTYFNYEAQQDKSGLPNDRFSAERPEGSISTLTIQRTEQRDSAMYRCASSLSVNEQFFGPGTRLTVL.

The chain recombines TRBV27 with TRBJ1-5; 11 nucleotides match TRBD1. Trimming took 6 bases from V and 4 from J; bases not matched to a gene: 5. There are 15 residues in the CDR3. Per germline, CDR1 MNHEY and CDR2 SMNVEV (reference sequence). The CDR3, as DNA: TGTGCCAGCAGCATAGGGACAGGGGGAAATCAGCCCCAGCATTTT. Encoded protein: CASSIGTGGNQPQHF.

The chain links TRBV5-6 to TRBJ2-7; D uncertain. The germline gives CDR1 SGHDT, CDR2 YYEEEE. V was clipped by 1 base and J by 3 bases, with 8 bases between them. The CDR3 spans 13 residues. In DNA form, the CDR3 reads TGTGCCAGCAGCTTGAACAGCCTCTACGAGCAGTACTTC. Protein: CASSLNSLYEQYF.

The V and J genes are TRBV27 and TRBJ2-5, with D perhaps being TRBD1 or TRBD2 (6 bases each). Trimming pared 1 base from V and 4 bases from J, leaving 31 bases between. This CDR3 spans 21 amino acids. Germline CDR1 and CDR2: MNHEY and SMNVEV (reference sequence). The CDR3 sequence: CASSLYPGGRFNGEGGETQYF. In DNA form, the CDR3 reads TGTGCCAGCAGTTTATATCCTGGTGGCAGGTTTAACGGAGAGGGGGGAGAGACCCAGTACTTC.

V is TRBV18 and J is TRBJ1-3, with D possibly being TRBD1 (5 bases). V shed 3 bases and J shed 1 base, with 10 bases lying between them. The CDR3 has 15 amino acids. Germline V gives CDR1 KGHSH, CDR2 LQKENI. The CDR3 DNA is TGTGCCAGCTCACCGGGGGTAGATTCTGGAAACACCATATATTTT. As protein: CASSPGVDSGNTIYF.

This sequence joins TRBV6-6 and TRBJ1-2, with D possibly being TRBD1 (5 bases). V was clipped by 7 bases and J by 4 bases, with 19 bases between them. Germline CDR1 is MNHNY and CDR2 is SVGAGI (reference sequence). The CDR3 is 15 residues long. CDR3 bases: TGTGCCAGCAAAAAGGGGAGAGAGGGGCTCTATGGCTACACCTTC. This gives the protein CASKKGREGLYGYTF.